This T cell receptor beta chain was sequenced in a study of blood T cell repertoires in COVID-19. Study context: Sites across the United States, Italy and Spain contributed samples from acute and convalescent COVID-19.

Each participant's cohort was designated according to participant-reported clinical history. Germline values: CDR1 SGHAT, CDR2 FQNNGV. Trimming removed 0 bases from V and 0 bases from J; junction bases left unmatched: 13. The CDR3 spans 19 residues. Only in-frame clones appear in the TCRdb table, and some are missing; sequencing was by immunoSEQ multiplex PCR. The repertoire has hundreds of thousands of clones, 80% to 90% of them found once; the top ten carry 1% to 1.3%. The chain combines TRBV11-2 with TRBJ1-1; 7 bases align to TRBD1. Sequencing was performed on PBMCs or T cells enriched from blood (not recorded which). The clonotype comes from a man aged 25 to 40 who had recovered from COVID-19. CDR3 nucleotide sequence: TGTGCCAGCAGCTTAGATATACCCCGAACGACAGGGATGAACACTGAAGCTTTCTTT. Translation: CASSLDIPRTTGMNTEAFF. The full variable domain, its missing parts supplied by reference TRBV11-2 and TRBJ1-1, is EAGVAQSPRYKIIEKRQSVAFWCNPISGHATLYWYQQILGQGPKLLIQFQNNGVVDDSQLPKDRFSAERLKGVDSTLKIQPAKLEDSAVYLCASSLDIPRTTGMNTEAFFGQGTRLTVV.